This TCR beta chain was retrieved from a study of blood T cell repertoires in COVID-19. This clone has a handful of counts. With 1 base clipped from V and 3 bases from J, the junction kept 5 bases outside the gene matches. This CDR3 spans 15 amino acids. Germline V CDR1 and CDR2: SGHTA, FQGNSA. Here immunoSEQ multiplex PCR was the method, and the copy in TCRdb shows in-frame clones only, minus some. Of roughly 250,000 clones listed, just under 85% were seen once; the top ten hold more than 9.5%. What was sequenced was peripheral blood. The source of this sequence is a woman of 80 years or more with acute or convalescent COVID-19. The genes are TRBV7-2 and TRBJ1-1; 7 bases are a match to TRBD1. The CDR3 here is CASSLEAQGYTEAFF. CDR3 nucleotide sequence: TGTGCCAGCAGCTTAGAGGCACAGGGGTACACTGAAGCTTTCTTT. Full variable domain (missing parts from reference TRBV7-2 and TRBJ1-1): GAGVSQSPSNKVTEKGKDVELRCDPISGHTALYWYRQSLGQGLEFLIYFQGNSAPDKSGLPSDRFSAERTGGSVSTLTIQRTQQEDSAVYLCASSLEAQGYTEAFFGQGTRLTVV.